Below are 24 T cell receptor beta chains sequenced from a single sample in a study of metastatic and nonmetastatic thyroid tumors. Through MiXCR, TCRdb re-clonotyped the PCR reads. The sample holds 10,000 to 15,000 clones, roughly 28% seen once. Not a single patient had been given any form of treatment at any point before undergoing thyroid surgery. Sample: tumor tissue. These receptors originate from a female donor with papillary thyroid cancer or a benign thyroid nodule (not recorded which). Some clones in this sample may be carry-over from other donors' samples.

This clone rates as medium-sized. This chain connects TRBV6-2 or TRBV6-3 to TRBJ2-7; 9 bases are a match to TRBD2. V lost 5 bases, J lost 4 bases, and 12 bases stayed unmatched. There are 16 residues in the CDR3. CDR1 is MNHEY, CDR2 SVGEGT, per germline. In DNA form, the CDR3 reads TGTGCCAGCAGTCGCCGTGAACTGGGACTAGCTTACGAGCAGTACTTC. This codes for CASSRRELGLAYEQYF.

Comments on this clone: The same CDR3 also results from other DNA sequences found in this sample. The chain couples TRBV11-2 to TRBJ2-7; 11 bases align to TRBD2. The CDR3 runs to 15 residues. V trimming: 6 bases; J trimming: 5 bases; junction bases outside the gene matches: 9. Germline CDR1 and CDR2: SGHAT and FQNNGV. In nucleotides, the CDR3 is TGTGCCAGCAGACAGCTAGCGGGGGGAAGCGACGAGCAGTACTTC. Residues: CASRQLAGGSDEQYF. The variable domain in full, completed from reference TRBV11-2 and TRBJ2-7, reads EAGVAQSPRYKIIEKRQSVAFWCNPISGHATLYWYQQILGQGPKLLIQFQNNGVVDDSQLPKDRFSAERLKGVDSTLKIQPAKLEDSAVYLCASRQLAGGSDEQYFGPGTRLTVT.

The table lists this clone with many counts. CDR3: CASTPRGRSRHTEAFF. The CDR3 DNA reads TGTGCCAGTACCCCCCGGGGAAGAAGTCGGCACACTGAAGCTTTCTTT. The J gene is TRBJ1-1, the V gene TRBV19, with D unresolved. The CDR3 contains 16 residues. In germline, CDR1 is LNHDA, CDR2 SQIVND (reference sequence). V shed 7 bases and J shed 3 bases, with 21 bases lying between them.

The chain links TRBV20-1 to TRBJ1-1; D remains ambiguous. The CDR3 covers 13 residues. The V end lost 1 base, the J end lost 2 bases, and 8 bases lay between the germline ends. Germline values: CDR1 DFQATT, CDR2 SNEGSKA (reference sequence). CDR3 loop: CSARGGSNTEAFF. The CDR3 nucleotides are TGCAGTGCTAGAGGAGGCAGCAACACTGAAGCTTTCTTT.

The V call is TRBV4-1, the J call TRBJ1-6; D is possibly TRBD1 (5 bases). V lost 0 bases and J lost 7, with 7 bases in between. CDR3 size: 14 residues. CDR1 and CDR2 (germline): MGHRA, YSYEKL. The CDR3 region is CASSQDYRNSPLHF. CDR3 bases: TGCGCCAGCAGCCAAGACTACAGGAATTCACCCCTCCACTTT.

Sample share makes this clone medium-sized (0.01 to 0.1%). The V gene is TRBV6-1, the J gene TRBJ2-7; TRBD1 agrees at 7 bases. CDR3 length: 12 residues. Germline CDR1 MNHNS, CDR2 SASEGT. The V gene end was trimmed by 8 bases and the J gene end by 2 bases; junction bases not matched to a gene: 3. The CDR3 coding sequence is TGTGCCAGCCCCGGGACAGCCTACGAGCAGTACTTC. This sequence encodes CASPGTAYEQYF.

The chain is built from TRBV11-2 and TRBJ1-1, with 7 bases matching TRBD1. This CDR3 comprises 13 residues. The ends lost 5 bases at V and 4 bases at J; junction bases unmatched: 4. The germline V gene has CDR1 SGHAT and CDR2 FQNNGV. The CDR3 region has the DNA TGTGCCAGCAGCACCGACAGGGCCACTGAAGCTTTCTTT. This encodes CASSTDRATEAFF.

This clone has ten or more counts. The chain recombines TRBV18 with TRBJ1-5; D uncertain. CDR1 KGHSH and CDR2 LQKENI come from the germline V gene. CDR3 length: 12 amino acids. V shed 6 bases and J shed 7 bases, with 10 bases lying between them. The CDR3 DNA reads as TGTGCCAGCTCCCTCGGGGAGCAGCCCCAGCATTTT. Translated: CASSLGEQPQHF.

This clone has just a few counts. The V gene is TRBV28, the J gene TRBJ2-2; D may be TRBD2 (6 bases). This CDR3 comprises 15 residues. The germline gives CDR1 MDHEN, CDR2 SYDVKM. V lost 5 bases, J lost 9 bases, and 19 bases lay in between. CDR3 region: CASSLISGSLRELFF. CDR3 sequence (DNA): TGTGCCAGCAGTCTAATATCCGGGAGTCTCAGGGAGCTGTTTTTT.

This chain connects TRBV5-1 to TRBJ2-5, with 15 positions matching TRBD2. CDR1 and CDR2 (germline): SGHRS, YFSETQ. After removal of 4 bases from V and 4 bases from J, the junction contained 11 bases not matched to a gene. The CDR3 contains 18 residues. Here the CDR3 DNA reads TGCGCCAGCAGCGTATGGACTAGCGGGAGGGCCGGTGGAGAGACCCAGTACTTC. Amino acids: CASSVWTSGRAGGETQYF.

This clone was recorded a few times. The rearrangement uses TRBV6-1 and TRBJ1-5; D remains ambiguous. Looked up from germline, CDR1 is MNHNS and CDR2 is SASEGT. Trimming pared 6 bases from V and 9 bases from J, leaving 12 bases between. The CDR3 is 12 amino acids. The CDR3 nucleotides read TGTGCCAGCAGGATCCCCTCATGGCCCCAGCATTTT. This encodes CASRIPSWPQHF.

By frequency in the sample, this clone is medium-sized. This chain uses TRBV27 with TRBJ2-7; 11 bases match TRBD2. Germline V gene data show CDR1 as MNHEY and CDR2 as SMNVEV (reference sequence). V trimming: 6 bases; J trimming: 5 bases; junction bases outside the gene matches: 3. The CDR3 totals 13 residues. The CDR3 here is CASRLAGDHEQYF. The CDR3 DNA reads TGTGCCAGCAGACTAGCGGGAGATCACGAGCAGTACTTC.

With regard to this clone: One end of the junction fails to match germline, which may point to a read error. The V call is TRBV7-9, the J call TRBJ2-7, with TRBD1 matching over 12 bases. This CDR3 is 15 amino acids long. CDR1 SEHNR and CDR2 FQNEAQ come from the germline V gene (reference sequence). CDR3 nucleotide sequence: TGTGCCGGCAGCTCCGGGACAGGGGGCTCAGGCGAGCAGTACTTC. Translating it yields CAGSSGTGGSGEQYF. Full variable domain (outside the CDR3, taken from reference TRBV7-9 and TRBJ2-7): DTGVSQNPRHKITKRGQNVTFRCDPISEHNRLYWYRQTLGQGPEFLTYFQNEAQLEKSRLLSDRFSAERPKGSFSTLEIQRTEQGDSAMYLCAGSSGTGGSGEQYFGPGTRLTVT.

This clone was counted ten times or more. A much larger clone is a single base away; this may be a read error. The gene calls are TRBV27 and TRBJ2-2, with 7 bases lining up with TRBD2. The ends lost 1 base at V and 7 bases at J; junction bases unmatched: 3. The germline V gene has CDR1 MNHEY and CDR2 SMNVEV (reference sequence). The CDR3 loop spans 14 amino acids. CDR3 sequence: CASSLYGEGGELFF. CDR3 nucleotides: TGTGCCAGCAGTTTATACGGGGAGGGCGGGGAGCTGTTTTTT.

In its sample, this clone is medium-sized. The genes are TRBV20-1 and TRBJ1-6; 8 bases are a match to TRBD1. With 5 bases clipped from V and 7 bases from J, the junction kept 10 bases outside the gene matches. The CDR3 is 15 amino acids. Germline values: CDR1 DFQATT, CDR2 SNEGSKA (reference sequence). The CDR3 loop reads CSARKDRGLNSPLHF. In DNA form, the CDR3 reads TGCAGTGCTCGAAAAGACAGGGGACTAAATTCACCCCTCCACTTT.

This clone was recorded at least ten times. The chain is built from TRBV2 and TRBJ2-2; D remains ambiguous. The CDR3 is made up of 14 amino acids. Germline CDR1 is SNHLY and CDR2 is FYNNEI. Trimming shortened V by 3 bases and J by 0 bases, and 5 bases separated the two germline ends. As DNA, the CDR3 is TGTGCCAGCAGTGAGTCCTCGAACACCGGGGAGCTGTTTTTT. Protein sequence: CASSESSNTGELFF.

There are a few counts of this clone. V usage is TRBV6-1 and J usage is TRBJ2-1, with D possibly being TRBD2 (6 bases). CDR3 length equals 13 residues. CDR1 is MNHNS and CDR2 is SASEGT in the germline V gene. The V end lost 11 bases, the J end lost 6 bases, and 17 bases lay between the germline ends. The CDR3 loop reads CAAGGTEGNEQFF. In DNA, the CDR3 is TGTGCCGCCGGGGGTACAGAGGGCAATGAGCAGTTCTTC.

This sequence joins TRBV6-2 or TRBV6-3 and TRBJ1-1, with unresolved D. Between the trimmed V and J ends, which lost 2 bases and 0 bases, there was a span of 10 bases. CDR3 length: 15 residues. Germline CDR1 reads MNHEY; CDR2 reads SVGEGT. CDR3 bases: TGTGCCAGCAGTTACGCTAGCAACATGAACACTGAAGCTTTCTTT. Protein product: CASSYASNMNTEAFF.

Remarks on this clone: Given a much more abundant clone one base away, this may be a read error. V and J are TRBV10-3 and TRBJ2-5; D uncertain. CDR3 length equals 15 residues. From germline, CDR1 is ENHRY and CDR2 SYGVKD. The CDR3, as DNA: TGTGCCGTCAGTGAGCCGGGCCCCGGTGAAGAGACCCAGTACTTC. The encoded protein is CAVSEPGPGEETQYF.

V usage is TRBV30 and J usage is TRBJ1-2, with TRBD1 identical over 9 bases. Looked up from germline, CDR1 is GTSNPN and CDR2 is SVGIG (reference sequence). Losses at the gene ends were 2 bases for V and 1 base for J; bases not matched to a gene: 5. The CDR3 is made up of 15 amino acids. The chain's CDR3 is CAWSSGTGNNYGYTF. The DNA of the CDR3 is TGTGCCTGGAGTAGCGGGACAGGGAATAACTATGGCTACACCTTC. Combining the CDR3 with reference TRBV30 and TRBJ1-2 gives the whole variable domain SQTIHQWPATLVQPVGSPLSLECTVEGTSNPNLYWYRQAAGRGLQLLFYSVGIGQISSEVPQNLSASRPQDRQFILSSKKLLLSDSGFYLCAWSSGTGNNYGYTFGSGTRLTVV.

This clone appeared many times. The rearrangement uses TRBV20-1 and TRBJ2-5, with 11 bases fitting TRBD1. The V and J ends lost 5 bases and 4 bases, in that order; junction bases with no gene match: 9. The CDR3 totals 15 residues. Per germline, CDR1 DFQATT and CDR2 SNEGSKA (reference sequence). DNA for the CDR3: TGCAGTGCTCGGAAGGGACAGGGGGTGGGAGAGACCCAGTACTTC. Residues: CSARKGQGVGETQYF.

The chain combines TRBV13 with TRBJ2-5; no clear D gene. The CDR3 covers 16 residues. In germline, CDR1 is PRHDT, CDR2 FYEKMQ (reference sequence). V lost 5 bases and J 4 bases, leaving 20 bases between the germline ends. The DNA for the CDR3 is TGTGCCAGCAGCGTACAGTTCTCCTCCGATCCAGAGACCCAGTACTTC. Amino acids: CASSVQFSSDPETQYF.

This clone was detected ten times or more. This sequence joins TRBV7-2 and TRBJ1-1; 8 nucleotides line up with TRBD1. Germline V gene sequence: CDR1 SGHTA, CDR2 FQGNSA. There are 15 residues in the CDR3. V was pared by 5 bases and J by 1 base, with 6 bases of the junction left unmatched. The CDR3 reads CASSPRGLGNTEAFF. The CDR3 DNA reads TGTGCCAGCAGCCCCAGGGGGCTTGGGAACACTGAAGCTTTCTTT.

This clone is termed medium-sized. The V call is TRBV20-1, the J call TRBJ1-1; D perhaps matches TRBD1 (5 bases). The CDR3 covers 13 residues. The germline CDR1 and CDR2 sequences are DFQATT and SNEGSKA (reference sequence). V was pared by 3 bases and J by 4 bases, with 12 bases between. CDR3: CSASPRESTEAFF. In DNA form, the CDR3 reads TGCAGTGCTAGTCCCAGGGAGAGCACTGAAGCTTTCTTT.